Listed here are 25 T cell receptor beta chains from one sample, sequenced in a study of blood T cell repertoires in COVID-19. The protocol was immunoSEQ multiplex PCR, while the TCRdb copy is restricted to in-frame clones and leaves out a portion. The sample shows some 210,000 clones, around 89% of them seen only once. What was sequenced was peripheral blood. The source is a woman between 40 and 55 years old with acute or convalescent COVID-19.

The V gene is TRBV6-5, the J gene TRBJ1-2, with 7 bases that match TRBD1. Germline values: CDR1 MNHEY, CDR2 SVGAGI. There are 11 residues in the CDR3. The J segment lost 6 bases and the V segment lost 6 bases, leaving 1 base of the junction unmatched. The CDR3 nucleotides are TGTGCCAGCAGGACAGGGAATGGCTACACCTTC. Its translation: CASRTGNGYTF.

The chain joins TRBV5-1 to TRBJ2-5; TRBD2 matches 8 bases. The CDR3 is 14 amino acids. The germline CDR1 and CDR2 sequences are SGHRS and YFSETQ. V trimming: 0 bases; J trimming: 5 bases; junction bases outside the gene matches: 3. CDR3 sequence (DNA): TGCGCCAGCAGCTTGGGTCAGCGGGGGGAGACCCAGTACTTC. It encodes CASSLGQRGETQYF. The variable domain in full, with the rest retrieved from reference TRBV5-1 and TRBJ2-5, is KAGVTQTPRYLIKTRGQQVTLSCSPISGHRSVSWYQQTPGQGLQFLFEYFSETQRNKGNFPGRFSGRQFSNSRSEMNVSTLELGDSALYLCASSLGQRGETQYFGPGTRLLVL.

J is TRBJ1-5 and V is TRBV27, with D possibly TRBD1 on 6 matching bases. V lost 0 bases and J 4 bases, leaving 13 bases between the germline ends. The CDR3 loop spans 16 amino acids. Germline-derived CDR1 and CDR2 are MNHEY and SMNVEV (reference sequence). CDR3 region: CASSLSGAGENQPQHF. Written as DNA, the CDR3 is TGTGCCAGCAGTTTATCGGGGGCTGGGGAAAATCAGCCCCAGCATTTT.

V gene TRBV5-5 combines with J gene TRBJ2-5, with 8 positions matching TRBD2. The CDR3 contains 16 residues. Trimming cost V 4 bases and J 2 bases; bases outside gene matches: 10. From germline, CDR1 is SGHKS and CDR2 YYEKEE (reference sequence). The CDR3 loop reads CASSPPGAGVQETQYF. For the CDR3, the DNA is TGTGCCAGCAGCCCGCCAGGAGCGGGGGTACAAGAGACCCAGTACTTC. Full variable domain (rest looked up from reference TRBV5-5 and TRBJ2-5): DAGVTQSPTHLIKTRGQQVTLRCSPISGHKSVSWYQQVLGQGPQFIFQYYEKEERGRGNFPDRFSARQFPNYSSELNVNALLLGDSALYLCASSPPGAGVQETQYFGPGTRLLVL.

This chain links TRBV7-2 with TRBJ1-4, with D possibly being TRBD1 (6 bases). Germline CDR1 is SGHTA and CDR2 is FQGNSA. Trimming removed 3 bases at V and 4 bases at J, with 18 bases between. This CDR3 has 17 residues. The CDR3 coding sequence is TGTGCCAGCAGCTTCTTCTTCCGGCAGGGGATTAATGAAAAACTGTTTTTT. Translated, it gives CASSFFFRQGINEKLFF.

The chain recombines TRBV5-6 with TRBJ1-1; D unclear. CDR3 length: 14 amino acids. The V end was cut by 2 bases, the J end by 0 bases, with 8 bases between. Germline CDR1 is SGHDT and CDR2 is YYEEEE. CDR3 coding DNA: TGTGCCAGCAGCTTCGGCAGGATGAACACTGAAGCTTTCTTT. Translating it yields CASSFGRMNTEAFF.

This clone was observed a few times. V is TRBV5-1 and J is TRBJ2-2; the D gene is possibly TRBD1 (6 bases). The germline V gene has CDR1 SGHRS and CDR2 YFSETQ. The CDR3 consists of 15 residues. V lost 4 bases and J lost 2, with 12 bases in between. The CDR3: CASSPTGTNTGELFF. The CDR3 nucleotides are TGCGCCAGCAGCCCAACAGGGACCAACACCGGGGAGCTGTTTTTT.

This chain connects TRBV7-8 to TRBJ1-2; no clear D gene. Germline lookup yields CDR1 SGHVS and CDR2 FQNEAQ. V was trimmed by 4 bases and J by 8 bases, leaving 14 bases between them. The CDR3 covers 13 residues. CDR3 protein: CASSSEWSRGYTF. CDR3 sequence (DNA): TGTGCCAGCAGCTCCGAGTGGTCCAGGGGCTACACCTTC.

The chain links TRBV10-3 to TRBJ1-6; 9 nucleotides agree with TRBD1. The CDR3 is 15 amino acids. V dropped 6 bases and J dropped 7; count of bases not matched to a gene: 7. Germline V gene sequence: CDR1 ENHRY, CDR2 SYGVKD. CDR3 sequence: CAIRSGTGQNSPLHF. CDR3 DNA: TGTGCCATCAGGTCCGGGACAGGGCAAAATTCACCCCTCCACTTT.

This clone was counted between two and nine times. The chain links TRBV11-2 to TRBJ1-2; D remains ambiguous. This CDR3 is built from 14 residues. The V gene's germline CDR1 is SGHAT and CDR2 FQNNGV. The V end lost 2 bases, the J end lost 0 bases, and 7 bases lay between the germline ends. This chain's CDR3 is CASSLSTANYGYTF. As DNA, the CDR3 is TGTGCCAGCAGCTTATCAACAGCTAACTATGGCTACACCTTC.

V and J are TRBV30 and TRBJ1-1; weak D call: TRBD1 (5 bases). Deletions cut 7 bases from V and 0 bases from J, with 15 bases between. Germline V CDR1 and CDR2: GTSNPN, SVGIG (reference sequence). CDR3 size: 14 residues. Here the CDR3 reads CASTRGSMNTEAFF. CDR3 nucleotides: TGTGCCTCAACAAGGGGCTCCATGAACACTGAAGCTTTCTTT.

V gene TRBV10-3 combines with J gene TRBJ2-2; tentatively, D is TRBD1 (5 bases). This CDR3 comprises 14 residues. Trimming took off 6 bases at V and 0 bases at J, with 8 bases between the two ends. Germline-derived CDR1 and CDR2 are ENHRY and SYGVKD. This chain's CDR3 is CAIRGAANTGELFF. The CDR3 bases are TGTGCCATCAGAGGGGCAGCGAACACCGGGGAGCTGTTTTTT.

The chain joins TRBV19 to TRBJ2-1; 11 nucleotides align to TRBD2. Germline lookup yields CDR1 LNHDA and CDR2 SQIVND (reference sequence). The CDR3 loop spans 17 amino acids. The V gene end was trimmed by 0 bases and the J gene end by 4 bases; junction bases not matched to a gene: 5. The CDR3 region is CASSIDTLAGGYNEQFF. For the CDR3, the DNA is TGTGCCAGTAGTATAGATACCCTAGCGGGGGGTTACAATGAGCAGTTCTTC.

The chain links TRBV7-3 to TRBJ2-1; perhaps TRBD2 as D (6 bases). V was trimmed by 2 bases and J by 0 bases, leaving 11 bases between them. The CDR3 consists of 16 residues. CDR1 is SGHTA and CDR2 is FQGTGA in the germline V gene. CDR3 bases: TGTGCCAGCAGCTTAGTAGCGGCAAGCTCCTACAATGAGCAGTTCTTC. Its protein is CASSLVAASSYNEQFF.

The chain is built from TRBV27 and TRBJ2-7, with TRBD1 identical over 9 bases. Per the germline V gene, CDR1 is MNHEY and CDR2 is SMNVEV (reference sequence). The V gene end was trimmed by 0 bases and the J gene end by 3 bases; junction bases not matched to a gene: 3. The CDR3 length is 15 residues. CDR3 in amino acids: CASSLSATGGYEQYV. CDR3 bases: TGTGCCAGCAGTTTATCAGCGACAGGGGGCTACGAGCAGTACGTC.

This clone has only a few counts. The rearrangement uses TRBV7-2 and TRBJ1-4; D possibly corresponds to TRBD1 (5 bases). V was pared by 5 bases and J by 2 bases, with 9 bases between. Germline values: CDR1 SGHTA, CDR2 FQGNSA. The CDR3 runs to 14 residues. This CDR3 is CASSDQGTNEKLFF. DNA of the CDR3: TGTGCCAGCAGCGATCAGGGTACTAATGAAAAACTGTTTTTT.

Points on this clone: The same CDR3 is also encoded by other DNA sequences in this sample. The V call is TRBV7-9, the J call TRBJ2-3; perhaps TRBD2 as D (6 bases). From germline, CDR1 is SEHNR and CDR2 FQNEAQ (reference sequence). Trimming stripped 5 bases from V and 0 bases from J, with 9 bases between. The CDR3 runs 14 residues. The CDR3 reads CASSLSGSTDTQYF. In nucleotides, the CDR3 is TGTGCCAGCAGCCTTAGCGGTAGCACAGATACGCAGTATTTT.

The chain recombines TRBV7-9 with TRBJ1-2; D gene uncertain. The CDR3 extends over 15 amino acids. Germline CDR1 reads SEHNR; CDR2 reads FQNEAQ (reference sequence). Trimming removed 3 bases from V and 8 bases from J, with 19 bases in between. CDR3: CASSFPIRRNGGYTF. CDR3 bases: TGTGCCAGCAGCTTCCCGATTCGGAGGAATGGGGGCTACACCTTC.

V gene TRBV11-2 combines with J gene TRBJ2-7, with TRBD1 as a possible D gene (6 bases). CDR1 and CDR2 (germline): SGHAT, FQNNGV. This CDR3 region has 17 residues. V was pared by 1 base and J by 6 bases, with 22 bases between. CDR3: CASSLVWDTYSPSEQYV. DNA of the CDR3: TGTGCCAGCAGCTTAGTGTGGGACACCTACTCACCCTCCGAGCAGTACGTC.

V and J are TRBV10-3 and TRBJ1-1, with 8 nucleotides matching TRBD1. Germline trimming cut 2 bases from V and 1 base from J; bases unmatched to any gene: 0. The CDR3 has 14 residues. Germline V gene sequence: CDR1 ENHRY, CDR2 SYGVKD. The DNA of the CDR3 is TGTGCCATCAGTGAGGGACAGGGGAACACTGAAGCTTTCTTT. This codes for CAISEGQGNTEAFF.

This chain connects TRBV11-3 to TRBJ2-3, with D possibly TRBD1 on 5 matching bases. Germline V gene sequence: CDR1 SGHNT, CDR2 YENEEA. The CDR3 spans 15 residues. Trimming removed 1 base at V and 3 bases at J, with 11 bases between. The CDR3 spells CASSLAGQTTDTQYF. CDR3 bases: TGTGCCAGCAGCTTAGCAGGGCAGACGACAGATACGCAGTATTTT. The full variable domain, in which reference TRBV11-3 and TRBJ2-3 provide the parts outside the CDR3, is EAGVVQSPRYKIIEKKQPVAFWCNPISGHNTLYWYLQNLGQGPELLIRYENEEAVDDSQLPKDRFSAERLKGVDSTLKIQPAELGDSAVYLCASSLAGQTTDTQYFGPGTRLTVL.

This clone was seen only once. The gene calls are TRBV7-9 and TRBJ2-1, with D possibly matching TRBD2 (6 bases). The germline V gene has CDR1 SEHNR and CDR2 FQNEAQ (reference sequence). The CDR3 extends over 15 amino acids. Trimming shortened V by 5 bases and J by 8 bases, and 19 bases separated the two germline ends. CDR3 sequence reads: CASSHLDYGGDEQFF. In DNA, the CDR3 is TGTGCCAGCAGCCATCTGGACTATGGGGGAGATGAGCAGTTCTTC.

This chain connects TRBV4-1 to TRBJ2-1; 10 nucleotides match TRBD2. The length of the CDR3 is 17 residues. Germline V gene lookup returns CDR1 MGHRA and CDR2 YSYEKL. Germline trimming cut 0 bases from V and 4 bases from J; bases unmatched to any gene: 6. CDR3 DNA sequence: TGCGCCAGCAGCCAAGATGATCTAGCGGGGGCTTACAATGAGCAGTTCTTC. Its translation is CASSQDDLAGAYNEQFF.

The chain is built from TRBV5-4 and TRBJ1-2; possibly TRBD1 for D (5 bases). Germline V gene lookup returns CDR1 SGHNT and CDR2 YYREEE (reference sequence). The CDR3 length is 13 residues. V gave up 5 bases and J gave up 5 bases, with 13 bases separating them. The CDR3 DNA is TGTGCCAGCAGTCCCCCTGACAGATATGGCTACACCTTC. Amino acid sequence: CASSPPDRYGYTF. Together with reference TRBV5-4 and TRBJ1-2, the CDR3 gives the full variable domain: ETGVTQSPTHLIKTRGQQVTLRCSSQSGHNTVSWYQQALGQGPQFIFQYYREEENGRGNFPPRFSGLQFPNYSSELNVNALELDDSALYLCASSPPDRYGYTFGSGTRLTVV.

Remarks on this clone: Distinct nucleotide sequences in the sample also encode this CDR3. The chain uses TRBV9 and TRBJ1-1; D may be TRBD1 (5 bases). The V gene lost 2 bases and the J gene lost 0 bases, with 11 bases spanning the gap. The CDR3 has 15 amino acids. Germline V gene sequence: CDR1 SGDLS, CDR2 YYNGEE. The CDR3 DNA reads TGTGCCAGCAGCGTTGGAGACAGCATGAACACTGAAGCTTTCTTT. Translated, it gives CASSVGDSMNTEAFF.